One and the same sample provided the 19 T cell receptor beta chains below, sequenced in a study of blood T cell repertoires in COVID-19. The repertoire was sequenced with immunoSEQ multiplex PCR; TCRdb's copy has only in-frame clones and lacks some. The sample has 150,000 to 200,000 clones, 65% to 80% seen once; the top ten hold about 14%. Sequencing was done on a sample of peripheral blood. All receptors derive from a man aged 50 to 60 who had recovered from COVID-19.

This clone showed up just a few times. The rearrangement links TRBV10-3 to TRBJ2-7, with no clear D. Trimming pared 2 bases from V and 2 bases from J, leaving 10 bases between. The CDR3 contains 14 residues. Germline values: CDR1 ENHRY, CDR2 SYGVKD. CDR3: CAISESYKTYEQYF. CDR3 coding DNA: TGTGCCATCAGTGAGAGTTACAAAACCTACGAGCAGTACTTC.

This chain joins TRBV18 and TRBJ1-1; possibly TRBD1 for D (6 bases). The CDR3 extends over 13 amino acids. With 3 bases removed from V and 4 bases from J, the gap between germline ends came to 9 bases. Germline loops: CDR1 KGHSH, CDR2 LQKENI. This chain's CDR3 is CASSPVQGTEAFF. CDR3 in DNA: TGTGCCAGCTCACCTGTACAGGGCACTGAAGCTTTCTTT.

The V and J genes are TRBV3-1 (or the pseudogene TRBV3-2) and TRBJ2-1; D is possibly TRBD2 (6 bases). CDR3 length: 17 residues. V was clipped by 3 bases and J by 0 bases, with 15 bases between them. The germline CDR1 and CDR2 sequences are LGHDT and YNNKEL (reference sequence). The CDR3 nucleotides are TGTGCCAGCAGCCACGGCTGGGGACTGATCTCCTACAATGAGCAGTTCTTC. This translates into CASSHGWGLISYNEQFF.

J is TRBJ1-1 and V is TRBV18, with no clear D. V gave up 3 bases and J gave up 11 bases, with 13 bases separating them. The length of the CDR3 is 12 residues. Germline V CDR1 and CDR2: KGHSH, LQKENI. The DNA of the CDR3 is TGTGCCAGCTCACCTTCGCAAGAGGCGGCTTTCTTT. It yields the protein CASSPSQEAAFF.

This chain uses TRBV5-1 with TRBJ2-1; tentatively, D is TRBD1 (6 bases). In germline, CDR1 is SGHRS, CDR2 YFSETQ. This CDR3 is 13 amino acids long. V was trimmed by 3 bases and J by 5 bases, leaving 9 bases between them. The CDR3: CASSWGQNNEQFF. The CDR3, as DNA: TGCGCCAGCAGCTGGGGGCAAAACAATGAGCAGTTCTTC.

The chain links TRBV10-1 to TRBJ2-7, with 8 bases that match TRBD2. Trimming cost V 8 bases and J 2 bases; bases outside gene matches: 8. The V gene's germline CDR1 is WNHNN and CDR2 SYGVQD (reference sequence). The CDR3 has 14 residues. CDR3 sequence: CASSTTSGPYEQYF. CDR3 coding DNA: TGCGCCAGCTCCACAACTAGCGGACCCTACGAGCAGTACTTC.

DNA of the CDR3: TGCGCCAGCAGCCACCAGGGCGCGGGAGGCGACTACAATGAGCAGTTCTTC. Protein product: CASSHQGAGGDYNEQFF. The chain is built from TRBV5-1 and TRBJ2-1; 8 bases agree with TRBD2. V lost 4 bases and J lost 3; bases outside the gene matches: 12. CDR1 is SGHRS, CDR2 YFSETQ, per germline. The CDR3 consists of 17 residues.

This chain uses TRBV6-5 with TRBJ1-3; D remains ambiguous. Germline V gene data show CDR1 as MNHEY and CDR2 as SVGAGI. Trimming stripped 6 bases from V and 1 base from J, with 10 bases between. The CDR3 runs to 14 residues. CDR3 in DNA: TGTGCCAGCAGCCTCCAACGGTCTGGAAACACCATATATTTT. This gives the protein CASSLQRSGNTIYF.

The chain couples TRBV14 to TRBJ1-3, with a weak D call TRBD1 (6 bases). Per germline, CDR1 SGHDN and CDR2 FVKESK. CDR3 size: 16 residues. Trimming cost V 3 bases and J 7 bases, with 19 bases left between them. This CDR3 reads CASSQNRAALWNTIYF. For the CDR3, the DNA is TGTGCCAGCAGCCAGAACAGGGCTGCTCTGTGGAACACCATATATTTT.

Details on this clone: One end of the junction varies from germline; a read error may be responsible. The V call is TRBV7-8, the J call TRBJ2-7; 7 nucleotides agree with TRBD2. Germline CDR1 and CDR2: SGHVS and FQNEAQ. The CDR3 is 14 residues long. CDR3 protein: CASSLSGLTYEENF. The CDR3 DNA reads as TGTGCCAGCAGCTTATCGGGACTAACCTACGAAGAAAACTTC.

This clone was seen just once. This sequence joins TRBV11-3 and TRBJ2-1; 14 positions match TRBD2. The germline V gene encodes CDR1 SGHNT and CDR2 YENEEA. The CDR3 length is 16 residues. V trimming: 5 bases; J trimming: 8 bases; junction bases outside the gene matches: 8. CDR3 DNA sequence: TGTGCCAGCAGCCAGGGACTAGCGGGAGTAGACGATGAGCAGTTCTTC. As protein: CASSQGLAGVDDEQFF.

This clone was counted once. The chain uses TRBV20-1 and TRBJ2-1, with unresolved D. The CDR3 runs 10 residues. CDR1 and CDR2 from the germline V gene are DFQATT and SNEGSKA (reference sequence). Trimming removed 6 bases from V and 7 bases from J, with 7 bases in between. CDR3 coding DNA: TGCAGTGCCCCTTTGAATGAGCAGTTCTTC. It yields the protein CSAPLNEQFF.

The rearrangement links TRBV19 to TRBJ2-7; D is perhaps TRBD1 (6 bases). The germline V gene encodes CDR1 LNHDA and CDR2 SQIVND (reference sequence). V lost 9 bases to trimming and J lost 3 bases, with 12 bases between them. CDR3 length: 12 amino acids. CDR3 in amino acids: CASTDSNYEQYF. DNA of the CDR3: TGTGCCAGCACGGACAGTAACTACGAGCAGTACTTC.

CDR3 amino acids: CATRQGMNTEAFF. DNA of the CDR3: TGTGCCACCAGACAGGGGATGAACACTGAAGCTTTCTTT. This chain uses TRBV2 with TRBJ1-1; 8 bases are a match to TRBD1. Losses at the gene ends were 10 bases for V and 0 bases for J; bases not matched to a gene: 4. The CDR3 consists of 13 residues. CDR1 SNHLY and CDR2 FYNNEI come from the germline V gene.

The chain recombines TRBV6-5 with TRBJ1-5; 8 nucleotides match TRBD1. Germline V gene lookup returns CDR1 MNHEY and CDR2 SVGAGI. The CDR3 runs 14 residues. V lost 6 bases to trimming and J lost 7 bases; unmatched junction nucleotides: 8. CDR3 sequence reads: CASRLDRDPQPQHF. As DNA, the CDR3 is TGTGCCAGCAGACTGGACAGGGACCCCCAGCCCCAGCATTTT.

This sequence joins TRBV2 and TRBJ2-5; 7 bases match TRBD2. The CDR3 runs 12 residues. The trim removed 7 bases at V and 4 bases at J, leaving 3 bases unmatched. Germline CDR1 SNHLY, CDR2 FYNNEI. Here the CDR3 reads CASNPGGETQYF. DNA of the CDR3: TGTGCCAGCAACCCGGGAGGAGAGACCCAGTACTTC.

The chain employs TRBV30 and TRBJ2-1; D might be TRBD1 (6 bases). Trimming shortened V by 2 bases and J by 3 bases, and 11 bases separated the two germline ends. CDR3 length: 14 amino acids. Looked up from germline, CDR1 is GTSNPN and CDR2 is SVGIG (reference sequence). CDR3 loop: CAWSRTVVYNEQFF. The DNA for the CDR3 is TGTGCCTGGAGTCGGACAGTGGTCTACAATGAGCAGTTCTTC.

The CDR3 here is CASSSDRRYSGNTIYF. The CDR3 bases are TGTGCCAGCAGTAGTGACAGGCGATACTCTGGAAACACCATATATTTT. This chain links TRBV3-1 (or the pseudogene TRBV3-2) with TRBJ1-3, with TRBD1 as a possible D gene (6 bases). This CDR3 has 16 residues. In germline, CDR1 is LGHDT, CDR2 YNNKEL (reference sequence). Trimming shortened V by 6 bases and J by 0 bases, and 15 bases separated the two germline ends.

About this clone: Other DNA sequences in the same sample also yield this CDR3. V is TRBV2 and J is TRBJ1-5; 8 bases line up with TRBD1. This CDR3 has 14 residues. V was pared by 5 bases and J by 3 bases, with 3 bases of the junction left unmatched. CDR1 SNHLY and CDR2 FYNNEI come from the germline V gene. Written as DNA, the CDR3 is TGTGCCAGCAGTAGGGACAGGTCCAATCAGCCCCAGCATTTT. Its protein product is CASSRDRSNQPQHF.